This is a list of T cell receptor beta chains from one sample in a study of neurological immune-mediated disorders. MiXCR, run by TCRdb on the 5' RACE reads, gives a single entry per CDR3 protein. Here the sample spans roughly 60,000 distinct CDR3 sequences, more than 8% being singletons. Sequenced: PBMCs. Receptors were obtained from a man aged 30 to 45 in good health. The CDR3 runs from the conserved cysteine through the conserved F or W. A D gene is named only where the DNA matches it firmly.

J gene,V gene,D gene,CDR3 length,CDR3 protein
TRBJ1-2,TRBV20-1,.,10,CPEGDYGFTF
TRBJ2-7,TRBV24-1,.,13,CATSDWGGYEQYF
TRBJ1-3,TRBV6-1,TRBD1,14,CASSVGTGSNTIYF
TRBJ2-7,TRBV19,.,15,CASSIGQGGSYEQYF
TRBJ2-1,TRBV5-1,TRBD2,16,CASSLDVLASYNEQFF
TRBJ2-1,TRBV27,.,14,CASSLSWGYNEQFF
TRBJ2-7,TRBV6-6,.,13,CASSRQEEDEQYF
TRBJ2-7,TRBV12-3/TRBV12-4,.,13,CASSFGQGYEQYF
TRBJ2-7,TRBV20-1,TRBD1,14,CSARKGALEGEQYF
TRBJ2-3,TRBV5-1,TRBD1,15,CASSSTGESTDTQYF
TRBJ2-3,TRBV7-2,TRBD2,15,CASSLGASGADTQYF
TRBJ2-7,TRBV9,TRBD2,15,CASSVDAGGWYEQYF
TRBJ1-2,TRBV6-6,TRBD1,14,CASRGGTATYGYTF
TRBJ2-1,TRBV5-1,TRBD1,17,CASSFIQGEGSYNEQFF
TRBJ2-4,TRBV7-8,.,18,CASSFGKGTGTAKNIQYF
TRBJ2-1,TRBV7-3,TRBD2,12,CASSLSGREAVF
TRBJ1-4,TRBV10-3,.,14,CAISESVGNEKLFF
TRBJ2-1,TRBV10-2,.,14,CASVGAGPYNEQFF
TRBJ2-7,TRBV28,.,12,CASSPRAYEQYF
TRBJ2-4,TRBV20-1,.,12,CSADPFENIQYF
TRBJ2-1,TRBV7-3,.,13,CASSLGSSNEQFF
TRBJ1-1,TRBV29-1,.,13,CSVDLRENTEAFF
TRBJ2-2,TRBV29-1,TRBD1,14,CSVGGQGNTGELFF
TRBJ2-7,TRBV25-1,.,15,CASSESEARLYEQYF
TRBJ2-5,TRBV20-1,.,10,CSAKQETQYF
TRBJ1-5,TRBV29-1,.,14,CSAGMGAGNQPQHF
TRBJ2-1,TRBV7-3,.,13,CASSLGAYNEQFF
TRBJ2-5,TRBV6-1,TRBD1,13,CASSTGVSETQYF
TRBJ2-2,TRBV7-8,TRBD1,16,CASSFRTGGNTGELFF
TRBJ2-4,TRBV6-5,TRBD2,17,CASSFDSGRATKNIQYF
TRBJ1-1,TRBV10-3,.,14,CAISDGGRVTEAFF
TRBJ1-6,TRBV7-8,.,16,CASSLGDPAVGSPLHF
TRBJ1-5,TRBV19,.,15,CASSMKVEDYQPQHF
TRBJ2-7,TRBV20-1,TRBD2,17,CSAWKTSGRSLSYEQYF
TRBJ2-7,TRBV7-3,.,15,CASSLFSGVAYEQYF
TRBJ2-2,TRBV20-1,TRBD2,15,CSASTSGRYTGELFF
TRBJ2-1,TRBV14,TRBD2,16,CASSQVLALAYNEQFF
TRBJ2-7,TRBV2,TRBD2,14,CASTWTSGSGEQYF
TRBJ2-1,TRBV11-2,.,15,CASSLSPILRNEQFF
TRBJ1-5,TRBV27,.,13,CASSWGSNQPQHF
TRBJ1-6,TRBV20-1,.,13,CSARVIDNSPLHF
TRBJ2-1,TRBV12-3/TRBV12-4,.,14,CASSSNVLRNEQFF
TRBJ1-2,TRBV20-1,.,14,CSAREGRENYGYTF
TRBJ2-3,TRBV11-2,TRBD2,18,CASSQGPAGGPGGDTQYF
TRBJ2-3,TRBV2,TRBD2,16,CASSELAGDGTDTQYF
TRBJ2-3,TRBV20-1,TRBD2,17,CSALPGLAGANTDTQYF
TRBJ2-3,TRBV5-1,.,17,CASSLGQSLTSTYTQYF
TRBJ1-5,TRBV7-6,.,15,CASSPQTGSNQPQHF
TRBJ2-2,TRBV11-1,TRBD1,16,CASSLDQGAHTGELFF
TRBJ2-3,TRBV20-1,.,14,CSARRTGGTDTQYF
TRBJ2-7,TRBV18,.,15,CASSPAAQNIYEQYF
TRBJ2-1,TRBV24-1,.,14,CATSLDSSADEQFF
TRBJ2-7,TRBV4-1,TRBD1,15,CASSVRQGFSYEQYF
TRBJ2-1,TRBV3-1,.,15,CASSQDLGTYNEQFF
TRBJ2-3,TRBV6-1,TRBD1,16,CASSERDRLSTDTQYF
TRBJ1-1,TRBV10-3,TRBD1,15,CAISADRGSNTEAFF
TRBJ2-7,TRBV29-1,.,12,CSVLGGRYEQYF
TRBJ2-2,TRBV5-1,TRBD2,15,CASRYRTSNPGELFF
TRBJ2-1,TRBV7-2,.,16,CASSPSSTGVKPPPFF